This TCR beta chain was documented in a study of chemoradiotherapy in HPV16-positive cancers. Study-wide background: Candidate HPV-specific T-cell clones and common TCR motifs came from functional assays in two HPV16-positive patients.

The data were produced by immunoSEQ multiplex PCR, yet TCRdb's version contains in-frame clones alone and is incomplete. The data contain roughly 5,000 clones, 60% to 85% of them singletons. The CDR3 length is 14 residues. CDR1 SGHRS and CDR2 YFSETQ come from the germline V gene. V lost 10 bases to trimming and J lost 8 bases; unmatched junction nucleotides: 9. For this clone: Antigen: not known.

Findings of the study overall: The functional HPV-specific definition rests on just a couple of HPV16-positive patients. Non-HPV-specific T cells did not expand in tumors during treatment, whereas candidate HPV-specific clones and E7-related motifs did.

Over chemoradiotherapy, repertoires were sampled more than once. Sample collection was performed from a patient who underwent chemoradiotherapy. The sequence was collected from a human donor with HPV-associated anogenital cancer. The chain has TRBV5-1 and TRBJ2-1; TRBD2 matches at 13 bases. The DNA for the CDR3 is TGCGCCGTGGGTAGGACTAGCGGGAGTTATGAGCAGTTCTTC. This gives the protein CAVGRTSGSYEQFF.